The present TCR beta chain was sequenced within a study of T cells in Graves' hyperthyroidism and ophthalmopathy. Study results and limitations: Stable hyperthyroidism was told apart from ophthalmopathy by a model built on 13 V-J features.

Using RNA transcripts as the source, TCR beta CDR3 regions were amplified. The HTBI primer set was used in a first-round RT-PCR of the TCR CDR3. One entry per CDR3 protein, called by TCRdb with MiXCR from the multiplex PCR reads. Seen here are about 600,000 distinct CDR3 sequences, approximately 15% observed once, and the top ten hold about 7%. V gave up 4 bases and J gave up 12 bases; unmatched junction bases: 11. CDR1 SGHAT and CDR2 FQNNGV come from the germline V gene. The CDR3 has 14 residues. This clonotype was picked up many times. What it recognizes is unknown. Patients with ophthalmopathy all had a Clinical Activity Score of at least 3, a NOSPECS grade of at least 4 and duration under 3 months. Criteria for exclusion of patients were uncontrolled infection, other autoimmune disease, pregnancy or lactation. Based on clinical symptoms, serum thyroxine and TRAb, thyroid ultrasound and orbital computed tomography, diagnoses were reached.

The sequenced material came from blood. The receptor's source is a woman under 30 with Graves' ophthalmopathy. The chain uses TRBV11-2 and TRBJ2-4, with 8 bases lining up with TRBD2. The CDR3 protein is CASSSPRGRGGQYF. The CDR3 DNA follows: TGTGCCAGCAGCTCACCTCGGGGTCGGGGGGGTCAGTACTTC.